One sample yielded the 27 T cell receptor beta chains listed below, sequenced in a study of early T cells in non-severe SARS-CoV-2 infection. Each CDR3 protein gets one entry after TCRdb re-called the 5' RACE reads with MiXCR. The table has fewer than 85,000 distinct CDR3 sequences, roughly 14% seen once. This specimen consisted of whole blood, obtained at baseline. The origin of the receptors is an adult who was a healthcare worker with PCR-confirmed SARS-CoV-2 infection or an uninfected control (not recorded which).

This clonotype was observed a few times. This chain links TRBV12-3 or TRBV12-4 with TRBJ2-1; no reliable D call. Trimming shortened V by 5 bases and J by 6 bases, and 20 bases separated the two germline ends. This CDR3 is 16 amino acids long. In nucleotides, the CDR3 is TGTGCCAGCAGTCCTCAGGAGAGAGCGACCTCCAATGAGCAGTTCTTC. It translates to CASSPQERATSNEQFF.

V usage is TRBV5-4 and J usage is TRBJ2-7, with 7 bases that match TRBD1. CDR1 is SGHNT and CDR2 is YYREEE in the germline V gene (reference sequence). V gave up 2 bases and J gave up 4 bases; unmatched junction bases: 9. This CDR3 is 15 amino acids long. The CDR3 loop reads CASSLNPGQDYEQYF. DNA for the CDR3: TGTGCCAGCAGCTTAAATCCCGGACAGGATTACGAGCAGTACTTC.

This clonotype was observed a handful of times. The genes are TRBV14 and TRBJ2-3; D is unclear. Germline V gene sequence: CDR1 SGHDN, CDR2 FVKESK. This CDR3 has 14 residues. Trimming took 3 bases from V and 2 from J, leaving 9 bases between them. The CDR3 loop is CASSHEVDTDTQYF. Here the CDR3 DNA reads TGTGCCAGCAGCCATGAGGTGGACACAGATACGCAGTATTTT.

The chain uses TRBV20-1 and TRBJ2-7; TRBD2 agrees at 7 bases. CDR3 size: 14 residues. CDR1 and CDR2 from the germline V gene are DFQATT and SNEGSKA (reference sequence). After removal of 5 bases from V and 0 bases from J, the junction contained 7 bases not matched to a gene. CDR3 nucleotides: TGCAGTGCTTTCAGACTAGCCGGCTCCTACGAGCAGTACTTC. It translates to CSAFRLAGSYEQYF.

This chain links TRBV28 with TRBJ2-7; tentatively, D is TRBD2 (5 bases). V was trimmed by 5 bases and J by 4 bases, leaving 9 bases between them. The CDR3 totals 12 residues. Germline CDR1 MDHEN, CDR2 SYDVKM. CDR3 sequence reads: CASSRSGYEQYF. In nucleotides, the CDR3 is TGTGCCAGCAGTCGGTCGGGGTACGAGCAGTACTTC.

The chain carries TRBV3-1 and TRBJ2-5, with unresolved D. CDR3 length: 14 residues. With 1 base removed from V and 1 base from J, the gap between germline ends came to 7 bases. Germline CDR1 is LGHDT and CDR2 is YNNKEL (reference sequence). The chain's CDR3 is CASSQAASQETQYF. DNA of the CDR3: TGTGCCAGCAGCCAAGCGGCCAGCCAAGAGACCCAGTACTTC.

This clonotype was recorded a few times. V and J are TRBV20-1 and TRBJ1-3; a possible D gene is TRBD1 (6 bases). The V gene's germline CDR1 is DFQATT and CDR2 SNEGSKA (reference sequence). CDR3 size: 13 residues. V shed 1 base and J shed 5 bases, with 9 bases lying between them. CDR3 nucleotide sequence: TGCAGTGCTAGAGGAGACAGGCGAAACACCATATATTTT. Encoded protein: CSARGDRRNTIYF.

This chain links TRBV12-3 or TRBV12-4 with TRBJ1-2; D ambiguous. V lost 6 bases and J lost 6, with 14 bases in between. This CDR3 is 13 amino acids long. The CDR3 reads CASSSGIPNGYTF. The CDR3 DNA sequence: TGTGCCAGCAGCTCCGGGATTCCTAATGGCTACACCTTC.

At least ten counts were recorded for this clonotype. The CDR3 is CASKGEPNTGELFF. CDR3 DNA: TGTGCCAGCAAGGGCGAACCCAACACCGGGGAGCTGTTTTTT. The rearrangement uses TRBV27 and TRBJ2-2; D ambiguous. This CDR3 is 14 amino acids long. Germline CDR1 reads MNHEY; CDR2 reads SMNVEV (reference sequence). V was shortened by 7 bases and J by 2 bases, with 11 bases between the two germline ends.

This clonotype was observed a handful of times. The gene calls are TRBV27 and TRBJ2-7, with D possibly being TRBD1 (5 bases). This CDR3 is built from 16 residues. CDR1 and CDR2 from the germline V gene are MNHEY and SMNVEV (reference sequence). Trimming removed 4 bases at V and 0 bases at J, with 16 bases between. CDR3 residues: CASSSTFAGSSYEQYF. CDR3 bases: TGTGCCAGCAGTTCCACCTTCGCAGGGTCCTCCTACGAGCAGTACTTC.

As concerns this clonotype: A much larger clone differs from this one at a single base, so this may be a read error. The genes are TRBV25-1 and TRBJ1-1; weak D call: TRBD1 (5 bases). Germline V gives CDR1 MGHDK, CDR2 SYGVNS. CDR3 size: 15 residues. The CDR3 loop reads CPSSEGRGENTEAFF. In nucleotides, the CDR3 is TGTCCCAGCAGTGAGGGGAGGGGAGAGAACACTGAAGCTTTCTTT.

J is TRBJ2-7 and V is TRBV5-1; 7 bases align to TRBD1. V was clipped by 0 bases and J by 5 bases; unmatched bases: 2. CDR3 size: 13 residues. Germline V gene lookup returns CDR1 SGHRS and CDR2 YFSETQ. CDR3 coding DNA: TGCGCCAGCAGCTTGGTGGGACAGAACGAGCAGTACTTC. This translates into CASSLVGQNEQYF.

This rearrangement joins TRBV2 to TRBJ2-7; 11 bases are a match to TRBD2. Germline V CDR1 and CDR2: SNHLY, FYNNEI. The CDR3 runs 14 residues. Trimming cost V 7 bases and J 7 bases; bases outside gene matches: 9. The CDR3 reads CASNPTSGREEQYF. CDR3 nucleotides: TGTGCCAGCAACCCCACTAGCGGGAGAGAAGAGCAGTACTTC.

This clonotype was seen a handful of times. This sequence joins TRBV7-2 and TRBJ2-7; the match to TRBD2 covers 8 bases. This CDR3 is 14 amino acids long. The V gene's germline CDR1 is SGHTA and CDR2 FQGNSA. With 4 bases clipped from V and 2 bases from J, the junction kept 4 bases outside the gene matches. CDR3 residues: CASSSTSEAYEQYF. CDR3 coding DNA: TGTGCCAGCAGCTCGACTAGCGAAGCCTACGAGCAGTACTTC.

This clonotype was counted at least ten times. This chain connects TRBV9 to TRBJ2-3; no reliable D call. CDR1 SGDLS and CDR2 YYNGEE come from the germline V gene. Trimming cost V 4 bases and J 0 bases, with 9 bases left between them. This CDR3 region has 14 residues. CDR3 nucleotides: TGTGCCAGCAGCCCCCACCCCAGCACAGATACGCAGTATTTT. Translation: CASSPHPSTDTQYF.

This clonotype was detected only a few times. V usage is TRBV6-1 and J usage is TRBJ2-7, with a possible D match to TRBD2 (5 bases). CDR1 is MNHNS and CDR2 is SASEGT in the germline V gene. Trimming took off 6 bases at V and 3 bases at J, with 15 bases between the two ends. This CDR3 comprises 14 residues. The CDR3 loop reads CASSASTDLYEQYF. As DNA, the CDR3 is TGTGCCAGCAGCGCTAGCACTGACCTCTACGAGCAGTACTTC.

The gene calls are TRBV6-5 and TRBJ2-1; 7 bases agree with TRBD2. Germline V gene sequence: CDR1 MNHEY, CDR2 SVGAGI. J lost 0 bases, V lost 5 bases, and 7 bases had no gene match. The CDR3 has 16 amino acids. The CDR3 DNA reads as TGTGCCAGCAGTCGACTAGCCCTCAGCTCCTACAATGAGCAGTTCTTC. Translating gives CASSRLALSSYNEQFF.

The CDR3 sequence is CASSLSWTVVQETQYF. The CDR3 DNA sequence: TGTGCCAGCAGTTTATCTTGGACGGTTGTACAAGAGACCCAGTACTTC. The chain uses TRBV27 and TRBJ2-5; D is unresolved. Germline lookup yields CDR1 MNHEY and CDR2 SMNVEV (reference sequence). The CDR3 is 16 amino acids. The V end lost 0 bases, the J end lost 2 bases, and 13 bases lay between the germline ends.

The chain links TRBV28 to TRBJ2-3; D remains ambiguous. The germline CDR1 and CDR2 sequences are MDHEN and SYDVKM. The CDR3 has 14 amino acids. V lost 3 bases and J 4 bases, leaving 11 bases between the germline ends. CDR3 amino acids: CASSLQVGPDTQYF. The DNA of the CDR3 is TGTGCCAGCAGTTTGCAGGTTGGGCCAGATACGCAGTATTTT.

The rearrangement uses TRBV7-8 and TRBJ2-1, with TRBD2 matching 9 bases. From germline, CDR1 is SGHVS and CDR2 FQNEAQ. Germline trimming cut 5 bases from V and 6 bases from J; bases unmatched to any gene: 8. The CDR3 consists of 15 residues. CDR3 bases: TGTGCCAGCAGCCTTAGCGGGAGTATGAGCAATGAGCAGTTCTTC. It is translated as CASSLSGSMSNEQFF. Combining the CDR3 with reference TRBV7-8 and TRBJ2-1 gives the whole variable domain GAGVSQSPRYKVAKRGQDVALRCDPISGHVSLFWYQQALGQGPEFLTYFQNEAQLDKSGLPSDRFFAERPEGSVSTLKIQRTQQEDSAVYLCASSLSGSMSNEQFFGPGTRLTVL.

This clonotype was observed a handful of times. The chain recombines TRBV5-1 with TRBJ2-7; TRBD1 is a possible D gene (5 bases). The CDR3 has 15 amino acids. V dropped 2 bases and J dropped 2 bases, with 14 bases sitting between them. CDR1 and CDR2 (germline): SGHRS, YFSETQ. The CDR3 reads CASSLESRATYEQYF. CDR3 coding DNA: TGCGCCAGCAGCTTAGAATCCAGGGCTACCTACGAGCAGTACTTC. The entire variable domain, with the rest obtained from reference TRBV5-1 and TRBJ2-7, is as follows: KAGVTQTPRYLIKTRGQQVTLSCSPISGHRSVSWYQQTPGQGLQFLFEYFSETQRNKGNFPGRFSGRQFSNSRSEMNVSTLELGDSALYLCASSLESRATYEQYFGPGTRLTVT.

The chain recombines TRBV7-7 with TRBJ2-3; TRBD2 agrees at 8 bases. The ends lost 5 bases at V and 4 bases at J; junction bases unmatched: 11. Per germline, CDR1 SSHAT and CDR2 FNYEAQ (reference sequence). The CDR3 is made up of 16 amino acids. As DNA, the CDR3 is TGTGCCAGCAGCGCCTCGAGCGGGAGAGGCGCAGATACGCAGTATTTT. The encoded protein is CASSASSGRGADTQYF.

This clonotype was picked up a small number of times. This chain connects TRBV29-1 to TRBJ2-1; 10 bases fit TRBD1. The CDR3 contains 13 residues. Germline loops: CDR1 SQVTM, CDR2 ANQGSEA. Germline trimming cut 3 bases from V and 8 bases from J; bases unmatched to any gene: 4. CDR3: CSVDGTGADEQFF. Here the CDR3 DNA reads TGCAGCGTTGATGGGACAGGGGCCGATGAGCAGTTCTTC.

This clonotype occurred a few times. This rearrangement joins TRBV7-9 to TRBJ2-5; the D gene could be TRBD1 or TRBD2 (5 bases each). V gave up 4 bases and J gave up 4 bases, with 13 bases separating them. Germline assignment: CDR1 SEHNR and CDR2 FQNEAQ (reference sequence). There are 14 residues in the CDR3. This CDR3 is CASSSTQGAETQYF. CDR3 nucleotides: TGTGCCAGCAGCTCGACCCAGGGAGCAGAGACCCAGTACTTC.

The rearrangement links TRBV13 to TRBJ2-1; no reliable D call. V was shortened by 5 bases and J by 7 bases, with 15 bases between the two germline ends. The CDR3 extends over 14 amino acids. From germline, CDR1 is PRHDT and CDR2 FYEKMQ (reference sequence). CDR3 protein: CASSPPSVVNEQFF. The CDR3 DNA is TGTGCCAGCAGCCCCCCCTCAGTCGTTAATGAGCAGTTCTTC. Combining the CDR3 with reference TRBV13 and TRBJ2-1 gives the whole variable domain AAGVIQSPRHLIKEKRETATLKCYPIPRHDTVYWYQQGPGQDPQFLISFYEKMQSDKGSIPDRFSAQQFSDYHSELNMSSLELGDSALYFCASSPPSVVNEQFFGPGTRLTVL.

V and J are TRBV28 and TRBJ2-1; possible D gene TRBD2, 6 bases. CDR1 is MDHEN, CDR2 SYDVKM, per germline. There are 14 residues in the CDR3. V lost 7 bases to trimming and J lost 1 base, with 11 bases between them. In DNA form, the CDR3 reads TGTGCCAGCACCCTAGCGCCTTCCTACAATGAGCAGTTCTTC. Its protein is CASTLAPSYNEQFF.

The chain employs TRBV18 and TRBJ2-6; D is undetermined. This CDR3 has 15 residues. Germline V gene sequence: CDR1 KGHSH, CDR2 LQKENI. Trimming cost V 0 bases and J 9 bases, with 12 bases left between them. DNA of the CDR3: TGTGCCAGCTCACCACCGGACGCCGGTGTCAACGTCCTGACTTTC. It translates to CASSPPDAGVNVLTF.